The sequence of this TCR beta chain was determined in a study of neurological immune-mediated disorders. Germline V CDR1 and CDR2: MNHNY, SVGAGI (reference sequence). The CDR3 is 16 amino acids. The germline V and J ends were trimmed by 9 bases and 4 bases, with 22 bases remaining between them. Time point indicated: longitudinal time-point 2. The starting material, 2 million PBMCs stored at -80 C, gave rise to the unsorted libraries. This clonotype was detected ten times or more. Its target is not known. One entry per CDR3 protein results from TCRdb running MiXCR on the 5' RACE reads. This table holds fewer than 40,000 distinct CDR3 sequences, around 13% found once. Study-level results: Across subjects, expanded clones had no CDR3 amino acid sequences in common, pointing to private repertoires in all groups.

The gene calls are TRBV6-6 and TRBJ2-1, with D perhaps matching TRBD1 or TRBD2 (5 bases each). The sequence came from a woman in her 40s in good health. The sequenced material came from PBMCs. CDR3 sequence reads: CASKTGRRSIYNEQFF. Here the CDR3 DNA reads TGTGCCAGTAAAACGGGACGTCGGTCGATATACAATGAGCAGTTCTTC.